These T cell receptor beta chains were read from a single sample in a study of tumor-infiltrating lymphocytes in localized non-small cell lung cancer. Data came from immunoSEQ multiplex PCR; TCRdb stores just in-frame clones and leaves some out. This table has some 5,100 clones, over 75% appearing once. Sequenced input: lung tumor tissue. The source is a human donor with non-small cell lung cancer. The conserved cysteine and the conserved F or W are not part of the CDR3 here. The D gene is left open where the match is weak. Expanded clones are given a class, and other clones once, few, many or no size at all.

TRBV14	TRBJ1-1	11	NA	NA	ASSQQGNTEAF
TRBV4-3	TRBJ1-6	11	NA	NA	ASSQEIGSPLH
TRBV5-4	TRBJ2-3	16	TRBD1	NA	ASRAGTGGLLGSDTQY
TRBV18	TRBJ1-5	14	NA	once	ASSQSQGGSNQPQH
TRBV19	TRBJ2-7	11	NA	NA	ASSPGGLYEQY
TRBV7-2	TRBJ2-7	11	NA	NA	ASSLELYYEQY
TRBV2	TRBJ1-1	12	TRBD1	NA	ASSAIGTVTEAF
TRBV7-9	TRBJ2-1	11	NA	NA	ASSLDPNNEQF
TRBV5-1	TRBJ1-3	12	NA	few	ASSLLGSGNTIY
TRBV29-1	TRBJ1-2	11	TRBD1	NA	SVELQGGYGYT
TRBV5-6	TRBJ1-5	13	NA	NA	ASSQAGPRHQPQH
TRBV11-2	TRBJ2-4	16	TRBD1	NA	ASSLVPGQGIAKNIQY
TRBV11-3	TRBJ2-1	15	TRBD2	NA	ASSLGRSSGSVNEQF
TRBV27	TRBJ2-3	11	TRBD2	NA	ASTRSGADTQY
TRBV5-1	TRBJ2-3	10	NA	NA	ASSQGAHTQY
TRBV14	TRBJ1-1	13	NA	few	ASSSFRGADTEAF
TRBV10-3	TRBJ1-1	11	NA	NA	AIRGQANTEAF
TRBV7-7	TRBJ1-3	13	NA	NA	ASSLSLGPGNTIY
TRBV11-1	TRBJ2-6	13	NA	NA	ASSLEGSGANVLT
TRBV7-2	TRBJ1-5	11	NA	NA	ASSPDSRQPQH
TRBV13	TRBJ2-7	12	NA	NA	ASSQARQTYEQY
TRBV19	TRBJ2-5	12	NA	NA	ASSPTQGFETQY